Listed below are T cell receptor beta chains from one sample, sequenced in a study of shared clonotypes between healthy human individuals. Here immunoSEQ multiplex PCR was the method, and the copy in TCRdb shows in-frame clones only, minus some. The data hold roughly 2.2 million clones, with approximately 93% observed a single time. What was sequenced was naive CD4+ T cells from PBMCs. Every receptor here comes from a young man in good health. Some clones in this sample may be carry-over from other donors' samples. Each CDR3 is given without its conserved first and last residue. Each record gives: V gene, J gene, CDR3 protein.

V gene: TRBV11-1
J gene: TRBJ2-5
CDR3 protein: ASSLRLAVQETQY

V gene: TRBV18
J gene: TRBJ2-7
CDR3 protein: ASSLNSEVYEQY

V gene: TRBV21-1
J gene: TRBJ2-3
CDR3 protein: ASLQKETDTQY

V gene: TRBV18
J gene: TRBJ2-1
CDR3 protein: ASSLITGNEQF

V gene: TRBV28
J gene: TRBJ2-5
CDR3 protein: ASSTAGVVGQETQY

V gene: TRBV7-2
J gene: TRBJ2-7
CDR3 protein: ASSWDGLAGVYEQY

V gene: TRBV2
J gene: TRBJ2-5
CDR3 protein: ASNSLAGPQETQY

V gene: TRBV30
J gene: TRBJ2-7
CDR3 protein: AWSARRAYEQY

V gene: TRBV6-1
J gene: TRBJ1-2
CDR3 protein: ASKPEVYLYGYT

V gene: TRBV9
J gene: TRBJ2-1
CDR3 protein: ASSVTENYNEQF

V gene: TRBV30
J gene: TRBJ2-7
CDR3 protein: AWSVEGEQY

V gene: TRBV7-9
J gene: TRBJ1-5
CDR3 protein: ASSPGADQPQH

V gene: TRBV19
J gene: TRBJ1-1
CDR3 protein: APPGNTEAF

V gene: TRBV7-9
J gene: TRBJ2-7
CDR3 protein: ASSLVWDRGSYEQY

V gene: TRBV6-6
J gene: TRBJ2-7
CDR3 protein: ASSQRGTRPEQY

V gene: TRBV28
J gene: TRBJ2-6
CDR3 protein: ASSFSRAGANVLT

V gene: TRBV7-2
J gene: TRBJ2-7
CDR3 protein: ASSSLNRVGEQY

V gene: TRBV7-6
J gene: TRBJ2-6
CDR3 protein: ASSLSNPPGANVLT

V gene: TRBV21-1
J gene: TRBJ2-7
CDR3 protein: ASSKRKWLSGRAHYEQY

V gene: TRBV4-3
J gene: TRBJ2-3
CDR3 protein: ASSQTGREGADTQY

V gene: TRBV30
J gene: TRBJ1-5
CDR3 protein: AWSRTGLNQPQH

V gene: TRBV5-4
J gene: TRBJ2-7
CDR3 protein: ASSRGRPTSGGEEQY